This paragraph covers one TCR beta chain sequence. The antigen is not known. This entry is derived from a study of blood T cells in healthy people across ages. Study results and limitations: There was a strong correlation between TCR beta diversity and naive T cell percentage. Observed TCR beta diversity per million T cells went down as age went up. This fall followed a roughly linear course with age.

The second PCR ran about 6 to 11 cycles with a sample-barcoded 5' primer and J-beta primers. Using its own MiXCR run on the 5' RACE reads, TCRdb lists one record per CDR3 protein. In the table there are 1.4 million to 1.5 million distinct CDR3 sequences, around 42% of which are singletons. Trimming cost V 4 bases and J 3 bases; bases outside gene matches: 5. This CDR3 has 14 residues. Germline V gene sequence: CDR1 MNHEY, CDR2 SMNVEV (reference sequence). This receptor was taken from a woman aged 18 to 35 in good health. The sample comprised blood. This rearrangement joins TRBV27 to TRBJ1-2, with 7 bases identical to TRBD1. The CDR3 DNA is TGTGCCAGCAGTTACAGGGGCAAGGACTATGGCTACACCTTC. It specifies CASSYRGKDYGYTF.